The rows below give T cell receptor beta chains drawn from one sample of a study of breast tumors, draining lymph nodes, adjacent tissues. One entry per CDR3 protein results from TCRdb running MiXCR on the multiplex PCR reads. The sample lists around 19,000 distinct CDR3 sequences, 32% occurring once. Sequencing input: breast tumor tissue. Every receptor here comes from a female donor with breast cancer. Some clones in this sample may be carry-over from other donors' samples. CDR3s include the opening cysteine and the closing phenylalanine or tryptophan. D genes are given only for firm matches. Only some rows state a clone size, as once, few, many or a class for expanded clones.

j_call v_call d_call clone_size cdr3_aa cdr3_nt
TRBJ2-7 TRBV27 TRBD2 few CASSSYPPGLAGDSYEQYF TGTGCCAGCAGTTCCTACCCCCCGGGACTAGCGGGGGATTCCTACGAGCAGTACTTC
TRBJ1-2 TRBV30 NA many CSYAGIWEIMDGYTF TGTTCGTACGCTGGTATCTGGGAGATAATGGATGGCTACACCTTC
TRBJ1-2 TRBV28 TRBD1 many CASSLPTRDRGFYGYTF TGTGCCAGCAGTTTACCGACTCGGGACAGGGGGTTCTATGGCTACACCTTC
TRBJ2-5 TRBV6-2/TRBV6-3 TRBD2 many CASSYGTSGRGETQYF TGTGCCAGCAGTTACGGGACTAGCGGGAGGGGAGAGACCCAGTACTTC
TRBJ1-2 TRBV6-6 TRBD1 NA CASCYPTDREGYTF TGTGCCAGCTGTTACCCAACGGACAGGGAGGGCTACACCTTC
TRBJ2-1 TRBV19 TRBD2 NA CASSIGTSGIYEQFF TGTGCCAGTAGTATCGGCACTAGCGGGATTTATGAGCAGTTCTTC
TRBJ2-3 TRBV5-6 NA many CASSLAGSSTDTQYF TGTGCCAGCAGCTTGGCGGGCTCTAGCACAGATACGCAGTATTTT
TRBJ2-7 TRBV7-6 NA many CASSAQARGEQYF TGTGCCAGCAGCGCACAAGCCAGGGGCGAGCAGTACTTC
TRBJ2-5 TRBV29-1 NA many CSVAQQETQYF TGCAGCGTTGCCCAACAAGAGACCCAGTACTTC
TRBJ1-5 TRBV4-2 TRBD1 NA CASSRGQSNQPQHF TGTGCCAGCAGCCGGGGACAGTCCAACCAGCCCCAGCATTTT
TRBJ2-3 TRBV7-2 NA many CASSEAGTSTDTQYF TGTGCCAGCAGCGAGGCCGGGACTAGCACAGATACGCAGTATTTT
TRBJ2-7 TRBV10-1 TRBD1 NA CASSAGGLGNYEQHF TGCGCCAGCAGCGCAGGGGGCCTGGGAAATTACGAGCAGCACTTC
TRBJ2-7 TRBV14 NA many CASSQSGGAPQYF TGTGCCAGCAGCCAAAGTGGGGGGGCACCGCAGTACTTC
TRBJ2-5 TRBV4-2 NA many CASSQEAAETQYF TGTGCCAGCAGCCAAGAGGCGGCCGAGACCCAGTACTTC
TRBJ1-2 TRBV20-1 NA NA CSATGGNYGYTF TGCAGTGCTACCGGGGGGAACTATGGCTACACCTTC
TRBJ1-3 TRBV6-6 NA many CASRCGTDQFPSSGNTIYF TGTGCCAGCAGGTGCGGGACGGACCAATTTCCAAGCTCTGGAAACACCATATATTTT
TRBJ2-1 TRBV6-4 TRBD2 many CASSDSGSSYNEQFF TGTGCCAGCAGTGATAGCGGGAGCTCCTACAATGAGCAGTTCTTC
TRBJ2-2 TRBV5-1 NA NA CASSLESGELFF TGCGCCAGCAGCTTGGAATCCGGGGAGCTGTTTTTT
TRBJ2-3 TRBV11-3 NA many CASSFGGASTDTQYF TGTGCCAGCAGCTTTGGGGGAGCTAGCACAGATACGCAGTATTTT
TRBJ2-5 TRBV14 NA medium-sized CASSQVLGGQETQYF TGTGCCAGCAGCCAAGTTTTAGGGGGCCAAGAGACCCAGTACTTC
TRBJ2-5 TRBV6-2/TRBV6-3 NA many CASSPRLGGETQYF TGTGCCAGCAGTCCCCGGTTAGGGGGGGAGACCCAGTACTTC
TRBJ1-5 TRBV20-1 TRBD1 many CSAKDRHSNQPQHF TGCAGTGCTAAGGACAGGCATAGCAATCAGCCCCAGCATTTT
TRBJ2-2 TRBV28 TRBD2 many CASNPAGYTGELFF TGTGCCAGCAACCCAGCGGGATACACCGGGGAGCTGTTTTTT
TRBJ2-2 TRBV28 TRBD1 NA CASSSPPQGSRANTGELFF TGTGCCAGCAGTTCCCCCCCACAGGGGTCGCGCGCGAACACCGGGGAGCTGTTTTTT
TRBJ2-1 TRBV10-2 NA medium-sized CASSDAHEQFF TGCGCCAGCAGTGACGCCCATGAGCAGTTCTTC
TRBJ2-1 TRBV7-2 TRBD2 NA CASSRTSGRAVNEQFF TGTGCCAGCAGCCGGACTAGCGGGAGGGCCGTGAATGAGCAGTTCTTC
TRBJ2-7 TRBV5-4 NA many CASSPGGGRNEQYF TGTGCCAGCAGCCCAGGGGGGGGCCGGAACGAGCAGTACTTC
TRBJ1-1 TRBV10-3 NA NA CAISEWGGNTEAFF TGTGCCATCAGTGAGTGGGGGGGGAACACTGAAGCTTTCTTT
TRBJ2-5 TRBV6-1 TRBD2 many CASSSGLAGVVTQYF TGTGCCAGCAGTTCGGGACTAGCGGGAGTTGTGACCCAGTACTTC
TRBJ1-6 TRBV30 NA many CAWLLSDGFGSPLHF TGTGCCTGGCTCTTATCTGACGGATTTGGGTCACCCCTCCACTTT
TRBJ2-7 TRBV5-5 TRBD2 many CASSLVSSGKNYEQYF TGTGCCAGCAGCTTGGTTAGTAGCGGGAAAAACTACGAGCAGTACTTC
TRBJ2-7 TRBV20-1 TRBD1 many CSASWDRGEYEQYF TGCAGTGCAAGTTGGGACAGGGGAGAATACGAGCAGTACTTC